Listed here are 2 T cell receptor beta chains from one sample, sequenced in a study of blood T cell repertoires in COVID-19. The data were produced by immunoSEQ multiplex PCR, yet TCRdb's version contains in-frame clones alone and is incomplete. This table has over 85,000 clones, 88% appearing once. What was sequenced was peripheral blood. The receptors stem from a woman between 45 and 65 years old with acute or convalescent COVID-19.

This chain joins TRBV5-5 and TRBJ1-4; D gene ambiguous. This CDR3 contains 16 residues. Germline CDR1 and CDR2: SGHKS and YYEKEE (reference sequence). With 0 bases removed from V and 0 bases from J, the gap between germline ends came to 9 bases. The CDR3 sequence: CASSLEGGATNEKLFF. The CDR3 coding sequence is TGTGCCAGCAGCTTGGAGGGAGGCGCAACTAATGAAAAACTGTTTTTT. The whole variable domain, filled in from reference TRBV5-5 and TRBJ1-4, reads DAGVTQSPTHLIKTRGQQVTLRCSPISGHKSVSWYQQVLGQGPQFIFQYYEKEERGRGNFPDRFSARQFPNYSSELNVNALLLGDSALYLCASSLEGGATNEKLFFGSGTQLSVL.

The chain has TRBV5-5 and TRBJ2-1, with 10 positions matching TRBD2. CDR1 SGHKS and CDR2 YYEKEE come from the germline V gene (reference sequence). This CDR3 region has 16 residues. Trimming cost V 4 bases and J 5 bases; bases outside gene matches: 9. The CDR3 sequence is CASSLTGTSANNEQFF. CDR3 in DNA: TGTGCCAGCAGCCTTACCGGGACTAGCGCTAACAATGAGCAGTTCTTC.